The rows below give T cell receptor beta chains drawn from one sample of a study of human T cells and chemical hapten exposure. TCRdb passed the RACE reads through MiXCR, listing each CDR3 protein once. The data contain tens of thousands of distinct CDR3 sequences, 9.5% to 10% of them singletons. The sequencing used whole blood, collected in connection with sensitization to the hapten diphenylcyclopropenone (DPC). All receptors come from a man aged 35 to 55 with alopecia areata. Some clones in this sample may be carry-over from other donors' samples. Both conserved end residues are trimmed from each CDR3. Each record gives: clone size, V gene, J gene, CDR3 protein. Rows may omit the clone size; those that give it use once, few, many or a size class.

>few|TRBV28|TRBJ2-7
ASGVFYEQY
>many|TRBV9|TRBJ2-5
ASGKGTGETQY
>few|TRBV6-6|TRBJ2-5
ASSYGEATQY
>NA|TRBV20-1|TRBJ2-4
SARSTGGKNIQY
>many|TRBV5-1|TRBJ2-3
ASSLGLASSTDTQY
>NA|TRBV20-1|TRBJ2-7
SARRGTPYEQY
>few|TRBV4-1|TRBJ2-7
ASSQDGTTYEQY
>many|TRBV12-3/TRBV12-4|TRBJ1-1
ASSSGGHQGNTEAF
>few|TRBV7-3|TRBJ2-1
ASSLTSVNYNEQF
>NA|TRBV18|TRBJ2-7
ASSTGNEQY
>many|TRBV6-6|TRBJ1-2
ASSQTGGYT
>NA|TRBV28|TRBJ2-7
ASRRGAWGEQY
>few|TRBV6-6|TRBJ2-7
ASSPLQPTGVGPYEQY
>NA|TRBV12-3/TRBV12-4|TRBJ1-1
ASSFGGPPEAF